This is a list of T cell receptor beta chains from one sample in a study of blood T cells in healthy people across ages. TCRdb redid the calling of the 5' RACE reads with MiXCR, one entry per CDR3 protein. The sample lists about 1,500,000 distinct CDR3 sequences, roughly 40% occurring once. The source material was blood. These receptors were obtained from a young woman in good health. CDR3s include the opening cysteine and the closing phenylalanine or tryptophan. A D gene is named only where the DNA matches it firmly. Only part of the rows carry a size: once, few, many, or a class if the clone is expanded.

clone_size	v_call	j_call	d_call	cdr3_nt	cdr3_aa
NA	TRBV27	TRBJ2-1	NA	TGTGCCAGCGGGTGGGGCGATGAGCAGTTCTTC	CASGWGDEQFF
NA	TRBV2	TRBJ2-3	NA	TGTGCCAGCACCCCTGGAGGGCAGGGCACGGATACGCAGTATTTT	CASTPGGQGTDTQYF
NA	TRBV3-1	TRBJ2-5	NA	TGTGCCAGCAGCCAGGGTTTGGGTACAGAGACCCAGTACTTC	CASSQGLGTETQYF
NA	TRBV20-1	TRBJ2-1	NA	TGCAGTGCCACCCTCCTGCCTGGTAGCGCGTCCGACAATGAGCAGTTCTTC	CSATLLPGSASDNEQFF
few	TRBV20-1	TRBJ2-5	NA	TGCAGTGCTAGAGACGGTAGTAAGGAGAAAGAGACCCAGTACTTC	CSARDGSKEKETQYF
NA	TRBV15	TRBJ1-5	NA	TGTGCCACCAGCAGGGGATCTTCCGGGGGCAATCAGCCCCAGCATTTT	CATSRGSSGGNQPQHF
NA	TRBV3-1	TRBJ1-2	NA	TGTGCCAGCAGCCCGGGGGGGGCCCAATATGGCTACACCTTC	CASSPGGAQYGYTF
NA	TRBV6-4	TRBJ2-4	NA	TGTGCCAGCAGTGACTCCGGGACACTAGCCAAAAACATTCAGTACTTC	CASSDSGTLAKNIQYF
many	TRBV7-8	TRBJ2-7	TRBD2	TGTGCCAGCAGCTTAATAGGGACTAGCGCTAGCGAGCAGTACTTC	CASSLIGTSASEQYF
NA	TRBV20-1	TRBJ2-1	TRBD2	TGCAGTGTCACCCGAGGGACTAGCGGAGACTACAATGAGCAGTTCTTC	CSVTRGTSGDYNEQFF
NA	TRBV18	TRBJ2-6	TRBD1	TGTGCCAGCTCACCACCGGGACAGCCCTACTCTGGGGCCAACGTCCTGACTTTC	CASSPPGQPYSGANVLTF
NA	TRBV20-1	TRBJ2-7	TRBD2	TGCAGTGCTAGAGTCACCGGACTAGCGGGAGACGAGCAGTACTTC	CSARVTGLAGDEQYF
NA	TRBV9	TRBJ2-1	NA	TGTGCCAGCAGCGTTGTTCGGATGGGGCAGTTCTTC	CASSVVRMGQFF
NA	TRBV28	TRBJ2-3	NA	TGTGCCAGCAGTTTTATCAATACGCAGTATTTT	CASSFINTQYF
NA	TRBV12-3/TRBV12-4	TRBJ1-2	NA	TGTGCCAGCAGTCCGAACAGTAGTGGCTATGGCTACACCTTC	CASSPNSSGYGYTF
NA	TRBV4-1	TRBJ2-7	TRBD2	TGCGCCAGCAGCCCCAAGGGGACTAGCTCCTACGAGCAGTACTTC	CASSPKGTSSYEQYF
NA	TRBV29-1	TRBJ1-1	NA	TGCAGCGTTGTTCAGCGTTTGAACACTGAAGCTTTCTTT	CSVVQRLNTEAFF
NA	TRBV20-1	TRBJ1-5	TRBD1	TGCAGTGCTACAGGGGGCGATCAGCCCCAGCATTTT	CSATGGDQPQHF
NA	TRBV20-1	TRBJ2-3	TRBD2	TGCAGTGCTACCGGGACTAGCGGGAGTGGAGATACGCAGTATTTT	CSATGTSGSGDTQYF
many	TRBV3-1	TRBJ2-7	NA	TGTGCCAGCAGCCCGAATCCTTACGAGCAGTACTTC	CASSPNPYEQYF
NA	TRBV28	TRBJ1-2	NA	TGTGCCAGCACCGCCATTGAGCAATATAACTATGGCTACACCTTC	CASTAIEQYNYGYTF
NA	TRBV10-1	TRBJ2-3	NA	TGCGCCAGCAGTGATATAGTGGGGGACACAGATACGCAGTATTTT	CASSDIVGDTDTQYF
NA	TRBV20-1	TRBJ2-5	TRBD2	TGCAGTGCTAGTCAGGACGGGGGGGTTTATTACAATGAGCAGTACTTC	CSASQDGGVYYNEQYF
NA	TRBV10-3	TRBJ2-2	TRBD1	TGTGCCATCAGTGAGGACAGGGGGAAGAACACCGGGGAGCTGTTTTTT	CAISEDRGKNTGELFF
NA	TRBV7-9	TRBJ1-4	NA	TGTGCCAGCAGCTTTACGGCAGCTCTCACTCTTAATGAAAAACTGTTTTTT	CASSFTAALTLNEKLFF
few	TRBV6-6	TRBJ2-5	NA	TGTGCCCACGCTCAGGGAGAGACCCAGTACTTC	CAHAQGETQYF
NA	TRBV10-3	TRBJ1-2	TRBD1	TGTGCCATCAGTCGACAGGGTTACTATGGCTACACCTTC	CAISRQGYYGYTF
NA	TRBV12-3/TRBV12-4	TRBJ2-1	TRBD2	TGTGCCAGCAGCCCCGTGCTAGCGGGAGGGGAGACCCAGTTCTTC	CASSPVLAGGETQFF
NA	TRBV20-1	TRBJ2-5	TRBD2	TGCAGTGCTAGTTTCCAGCGGGGGGGATTGTACCAAGAGACCCAGTACTTC	CSASFQRGGLYQETQYF